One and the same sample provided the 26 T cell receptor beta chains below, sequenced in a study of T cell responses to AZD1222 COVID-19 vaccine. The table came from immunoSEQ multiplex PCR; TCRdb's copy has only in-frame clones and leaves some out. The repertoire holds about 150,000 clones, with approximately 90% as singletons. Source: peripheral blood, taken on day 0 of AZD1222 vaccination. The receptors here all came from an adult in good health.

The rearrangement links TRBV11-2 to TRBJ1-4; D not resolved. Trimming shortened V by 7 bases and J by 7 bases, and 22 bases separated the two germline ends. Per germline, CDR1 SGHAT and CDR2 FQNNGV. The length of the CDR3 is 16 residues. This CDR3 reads CASTDSPTPRGEKLFF. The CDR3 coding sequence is TGTGCCAGCACCGATTCCCCGACACCCAGAGGTGAAAAACTGTTTTTT.

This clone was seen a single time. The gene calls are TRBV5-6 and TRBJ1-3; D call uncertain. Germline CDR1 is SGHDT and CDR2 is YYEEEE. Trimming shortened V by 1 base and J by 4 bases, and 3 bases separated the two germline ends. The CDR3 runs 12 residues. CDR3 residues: CASSLTGNTIYF. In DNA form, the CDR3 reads TGTGCCAGCAGCTTGACAGGAAACACCATATATTTT.

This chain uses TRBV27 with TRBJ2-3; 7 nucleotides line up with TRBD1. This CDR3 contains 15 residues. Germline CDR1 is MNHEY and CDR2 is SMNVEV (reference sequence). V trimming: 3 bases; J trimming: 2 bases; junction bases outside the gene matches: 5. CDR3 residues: CASSFNRGVTDTQYF. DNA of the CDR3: TGTGCCAGCAGTTTTAACAGGGGAGTCACAGATACGCAGTATTTT.

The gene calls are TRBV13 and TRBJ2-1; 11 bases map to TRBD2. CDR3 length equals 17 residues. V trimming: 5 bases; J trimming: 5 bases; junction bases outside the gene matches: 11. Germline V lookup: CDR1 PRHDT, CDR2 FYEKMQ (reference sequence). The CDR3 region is CASSPGASGRRNNEQFF. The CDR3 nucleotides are TGTGCCAGCAGCCCCGGTGCTAGCGGGAGGCGTAACAATGAGCAGTTCTTC.

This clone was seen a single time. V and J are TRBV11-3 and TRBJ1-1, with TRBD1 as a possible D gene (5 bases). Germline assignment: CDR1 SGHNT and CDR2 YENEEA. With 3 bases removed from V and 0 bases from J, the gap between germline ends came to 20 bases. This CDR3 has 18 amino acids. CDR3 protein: CASSFGRGLSIMNTEAFF. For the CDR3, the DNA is TGTGCCAGCAGCTTCGGTAGGGGCCTTTCAATCATGAACACTGAAGCTTTCTTT.

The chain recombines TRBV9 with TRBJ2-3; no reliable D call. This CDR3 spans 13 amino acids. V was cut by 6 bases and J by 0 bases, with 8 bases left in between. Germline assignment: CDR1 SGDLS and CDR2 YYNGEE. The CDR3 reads CASNGGSTDTQYF. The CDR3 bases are TGTGCCAGCAATGGCGGTAGCACAGATACGCAGTATTTT.

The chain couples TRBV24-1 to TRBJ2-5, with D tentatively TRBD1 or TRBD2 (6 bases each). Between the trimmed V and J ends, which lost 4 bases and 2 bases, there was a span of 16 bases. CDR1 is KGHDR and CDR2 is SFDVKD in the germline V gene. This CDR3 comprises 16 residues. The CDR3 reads CATSEGDGGGQETQYF. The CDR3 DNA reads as TGTGCCACCAGTGAAGGGGACGGAGGGGGGCAAGAGACCCAGTACTTC.

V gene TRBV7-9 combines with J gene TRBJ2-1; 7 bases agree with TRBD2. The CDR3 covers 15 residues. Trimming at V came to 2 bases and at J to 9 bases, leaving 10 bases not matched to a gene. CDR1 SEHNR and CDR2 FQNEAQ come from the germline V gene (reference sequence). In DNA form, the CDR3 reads TGTGCCAGCAGCTTACCCGGGGCGGGAGTCGGTGAGCAGTTCTTC. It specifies CASSLPGAGVGEQFF.

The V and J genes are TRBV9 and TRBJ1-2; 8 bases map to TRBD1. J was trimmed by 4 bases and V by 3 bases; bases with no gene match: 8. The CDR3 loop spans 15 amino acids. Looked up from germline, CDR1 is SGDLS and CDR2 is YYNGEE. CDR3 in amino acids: CASSARTGQSYGYTF. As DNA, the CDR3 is TGTGCCAGCAGCGCAAGGACAGGGCAGAGCTATGGCTACACCTTC. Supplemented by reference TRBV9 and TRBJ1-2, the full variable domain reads DSGVTQTPKHLITATGQRVTLRCSPRSGDLSVYWYQQSLDQGLQFLIQYYNGEERAKGNILERFSAQQFPDLHSELNLSSLELGDSALYFCASSARTGQSYGYTFGSGTRLTVV.

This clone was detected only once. The CDR3 DNA follows: TGTGCCAGCAGTAACCCCGGCCTCGTTAGCTCCTACGAGCAGTACTTC. Translating it yields CASSNPGLVSSYEQYF. The V and J genes are TRBV6-2 or TRBV6-3 and TRBJ2-7, with D unclear. V was clipped by 5 bases and J by 0 bases, with 17 bases between them. The germline V gene encodes CDR1 MNHEY and CDR2 SVGEGT. The CDR3 has 16 amino acids.

CDR3 sequence (DNA): TGTGCCAGCATTTCGGGCCCTGAAGCTTTCTTT. It codes for CASISGPEAFF. This chain links TRBV25-1 with TRBJ1-1, with D hard to call. Trimming cost V 7 bases and J 6 bases, with 9 bases left between them. Per the germline V gene, CDR1 is MGHDK and CDR2 is SYGVNS. CDR3 length equals 11 residues.

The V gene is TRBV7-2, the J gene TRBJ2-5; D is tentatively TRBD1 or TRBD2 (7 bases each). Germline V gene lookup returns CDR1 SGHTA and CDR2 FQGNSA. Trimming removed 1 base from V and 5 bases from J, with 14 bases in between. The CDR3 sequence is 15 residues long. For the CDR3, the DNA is TGTGCCAGCAGCTTAGAGGGAGGGGGCGCGGAGACCCAGTACTTC. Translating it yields CASSLEGGGAETQYF.

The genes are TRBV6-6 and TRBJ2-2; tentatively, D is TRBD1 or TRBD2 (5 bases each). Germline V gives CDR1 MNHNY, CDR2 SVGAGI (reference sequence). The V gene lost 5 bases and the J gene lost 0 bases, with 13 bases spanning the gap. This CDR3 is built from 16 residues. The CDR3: CASSPLGVPNTGELFF. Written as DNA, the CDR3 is TGTGCCAGCAGTCCTTTGGGGGTACCGAACACCGGGGAGCTGTTTTTT.

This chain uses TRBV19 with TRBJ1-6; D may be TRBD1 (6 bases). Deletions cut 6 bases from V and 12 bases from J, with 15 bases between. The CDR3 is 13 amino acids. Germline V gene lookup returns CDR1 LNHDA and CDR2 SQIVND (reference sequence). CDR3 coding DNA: TGTGCCAGTAGGGGACCGGCCAGGGGACCCCTCCACTTT. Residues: CASRGPARGPLHF. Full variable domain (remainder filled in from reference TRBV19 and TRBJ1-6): DGGITQSPKYLFRKEGQNVTLSCEQNLNHDAMYWYRQDPGQGLRLIYYSQIVNDFQKGDIAEGYSVSREKKESFPLTVTSAQKNPTAFYLCASRGPARGPLHFGNGTRLTVT.

For the CDR3, the DNA is TGTGCCACCAGCAGAGGACTAGCGGGAGGTTACGAGCAGTACTTC. This gives the protein CATSRGLAGGYEQYF. The chain recombines TRBV15 with TRBJ2-7; 13 bases match TRBD2. This CDR3 contains 15 residues. Per the germline V gene, CDR1 is LNHNV and CDR2 is YYDKDF (reference sequence). With V trimmed by 1 base and J by 4 bases, 1 base remained unmatched.

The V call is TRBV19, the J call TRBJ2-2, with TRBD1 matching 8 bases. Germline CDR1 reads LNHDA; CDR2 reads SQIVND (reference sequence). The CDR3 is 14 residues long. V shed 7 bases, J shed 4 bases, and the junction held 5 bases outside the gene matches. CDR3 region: CASKTGGSTGELFF. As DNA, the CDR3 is TGTGCCAGTAAAACAGGGGGGAGCACCGGGGAGCTGTTTTTT.

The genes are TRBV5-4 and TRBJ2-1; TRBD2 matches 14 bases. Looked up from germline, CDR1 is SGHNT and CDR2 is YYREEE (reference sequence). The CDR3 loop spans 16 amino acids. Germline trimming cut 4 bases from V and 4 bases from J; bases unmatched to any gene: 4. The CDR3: CASSRGTSGGYNEQFF. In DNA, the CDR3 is TGTGCCAGCAGCAGAGGGACTAGCGGGGGTTACAATGAGCAGTTCTTC.

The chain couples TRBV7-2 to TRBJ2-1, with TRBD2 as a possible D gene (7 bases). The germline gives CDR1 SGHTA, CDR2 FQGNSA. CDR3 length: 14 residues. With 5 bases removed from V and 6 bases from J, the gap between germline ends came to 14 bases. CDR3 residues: CASSGGAPRNEQFF. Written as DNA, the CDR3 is TGTGCCAGCAGCGGGGGGGCCCCTCGCAATGAGCAGTTCTTC.

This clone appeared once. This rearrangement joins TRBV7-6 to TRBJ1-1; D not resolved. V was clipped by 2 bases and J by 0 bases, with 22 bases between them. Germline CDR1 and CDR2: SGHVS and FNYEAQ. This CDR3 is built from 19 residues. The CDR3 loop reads CASSLLGLDKSTMNTEAFF. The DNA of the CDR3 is TGTGCCAGCAGCTTATTAGGCCTAGACAAATCTACGATGAACACTGAAGCTTTCTTT.

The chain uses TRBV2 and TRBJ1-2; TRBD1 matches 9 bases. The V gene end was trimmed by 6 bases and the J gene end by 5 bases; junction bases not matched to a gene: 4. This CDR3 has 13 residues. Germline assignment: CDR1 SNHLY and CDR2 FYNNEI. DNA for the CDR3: TGTGCCAGCAGGACAGGGGGACTTTATGGCTACACCTTC. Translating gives CASRTGGLYGYTF.

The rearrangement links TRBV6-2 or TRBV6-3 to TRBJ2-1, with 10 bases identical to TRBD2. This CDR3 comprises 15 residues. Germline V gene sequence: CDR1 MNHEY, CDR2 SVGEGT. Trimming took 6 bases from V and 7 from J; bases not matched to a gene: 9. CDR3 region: CASSPGTSERNEQFF. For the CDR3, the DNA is TGTGCCAGCAGCCCCGGGACTAGCGAAAGGAATGAGCAGTTCTTC.

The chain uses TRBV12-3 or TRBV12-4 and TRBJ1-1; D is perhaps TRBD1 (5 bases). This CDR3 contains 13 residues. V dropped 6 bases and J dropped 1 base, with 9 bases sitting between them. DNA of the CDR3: TGTGCCAGCAGCGGACACCCGAACACTGAAGCTTTCTTT. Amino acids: CASSGHPNTEAFF.

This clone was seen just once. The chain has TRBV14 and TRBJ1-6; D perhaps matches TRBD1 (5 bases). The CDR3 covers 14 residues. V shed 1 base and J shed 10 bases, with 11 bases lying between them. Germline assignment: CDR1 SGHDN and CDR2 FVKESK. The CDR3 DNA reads TGTGCCAGCAGCCAAGCTCCAGGGTTATCACCCCTCCACTTT. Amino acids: CASSQAPGLSPLHF.

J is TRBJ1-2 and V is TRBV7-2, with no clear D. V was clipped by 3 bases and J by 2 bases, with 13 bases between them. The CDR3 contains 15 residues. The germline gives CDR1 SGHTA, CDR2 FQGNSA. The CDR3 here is CASSFIGQDNYGYTF. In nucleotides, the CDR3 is TGTGCCAGCAGCTTTATAGGGCAGGACAACTATGGCTACACCTTC.

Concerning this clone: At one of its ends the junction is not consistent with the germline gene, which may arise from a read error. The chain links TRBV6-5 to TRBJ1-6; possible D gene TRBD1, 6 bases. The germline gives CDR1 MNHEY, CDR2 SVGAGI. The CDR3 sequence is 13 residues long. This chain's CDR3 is CASSRHRDSSLHF. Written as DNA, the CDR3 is TGTGCCAGCAGCCGCCACAGGGATTCATCCCTCCACTTT.

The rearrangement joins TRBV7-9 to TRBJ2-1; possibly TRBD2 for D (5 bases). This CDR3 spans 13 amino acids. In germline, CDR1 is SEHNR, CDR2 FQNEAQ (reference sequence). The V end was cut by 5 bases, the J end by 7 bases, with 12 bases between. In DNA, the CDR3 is TGTGCCAGCAGCGGGAGAGGAGGTAATGAGCAGTTCTTC. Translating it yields CASSGRGGNEQFF.